This entry features one T cell receptor (beta chain) sequence. The same CDR3 can be traced to other DNA sequences in this sample. The repertoire was sequenced with immunoSEQ multiplex PCR; TCRdb's copy has only in-frame clones and lacks some. The repertoire holds over 400,000 clones, with more than 95% as singletons. Germline V gene sequence: CDR1 MDHEN, CDR2 SYDVKM. This CDR3 has 14 amino acids. V was pared by 4 bases and J by 5 bases, with 4 bases of the junction left unmatched. The sample originates from a study of shared clonotypes between healthy human individuals. The chain recombines TRBV28 with TRBJ2-1, with 8 bases fitting TRBD1. The receptor comes from a young woman in good health. What was sequenced was naive CD4+ T cells sorted from blood. Subset reported: CD45RA+ positively selected. In nucleotides, the CDR3 is TGTGCCAGCAGTTCCGGACAGGGCGACAATGAGCAGTTCTTC. It yields the protein CASSSGQGDNEQFF.